This T cell receptor (beta chain) was captured in a study of blood T cells in healthy people across ages (dated by TCRdb to 2013 to 2016). Turning to the overall study: In model experiments, roughly one uniquely barcoded TCR beta cDNA molecule per two T cells was captured by template switching. To track age-related changes in TCR beta repertoire diversity, the study relied on deep sequencing normalized with unique cDNA molecular identifiers. Four age groups were formed from the donors: young (average approximately 16 years), middle-aged (approximately 40), aged (approximately 60) and long-lived (more than 75). To avoid experimental bias, donors of different ages were distributed randomly across sequencing lanes. The study analyzed two additional independent replicas of 1 million unique cDNA reads from the same blood draw for two donors, one aged 18 to 30 and one aged 80 or older.

Broader findings and caveats from the paper: Because profiling used bulk unsorted PBMCs, naive and antigen-experienced compartments could not be compared conclusively. Total diversity estimates from one million sequenced T cells were considered lower bounds and underestimates. There was a strong correlation between observed TCR beta diversity and the percentage of naive T cells measured by flow cytometry. Observed TCR beta diversity per million T cells fell roughly linearly with age, and a significant reduction was already apparent by age around 44. Compared with the aged group, more naive CD4+ T cells, fewer expanded clones and increased TCR diversity were shown by the long-lived group, suggesting age selection. Because the CMV infection status of the donors was unknown, age-related changes in expanded clonotypes may potentially have been confounded.

Libraries were built with 5' RACE. Sequencing used an Illumina HiSeq 2500. A second PCR of about 6 to 11 cycles was performed with a sample-barcoded 5' primer and a J-beta primer mix. A template-switch 5' adaptor carrying 12 random nucleotides introduced a unique molecular identifier onto each TCR beta cDNA molecule. Each sample yielded at least 2.5 million CDR3-containing paired-end reads. First-strand cDNA was synthesized from all RNA with the Mint cDNA synthesis kit, primed by a TRBC-specific oligonucleotide. Following uracil-DNA glycosylase treatment, all cDNA underwent a first 18-cycle PCR with the universal primers M1SS and BC2_uni_R. On the study's bioinformatics: Each sample was normalized by randomly selecting 1 million high-quality reads, each carrying a distinct molecular identifier. Instead of being binned into consensus sequences, reads that shared molecular identifiers were thrown out. MiTCR, run with a Q25 quality threshold and the strictest error-elimination algorithm, handled CDR3 identification, clonotype clustering and error correction. Lower-bound total TCR beta diversity was estimated with a nonparametric unseen species model using Euler transformation. TCRdb ran its own pipeline on the public reads, namely fastp trimming at Q25 and MiXCR clone calling, and kept in-frame beta chains. Rows with a matching CDR3 protein are joined into one entry that keeps the most common DNA and genes. The V and J calls were determined by TCRdb, not by the authors. Present in this sample are approximately 900,000 distinct CDR3 sequences, around 48% of which were seen just once. Roughly 13% of the sample lies in the top ten.

The donors were 40 or so Caucasian individuals from Russia, aged roughly 6 to 90 years, who were systemically healthy. Each donor gave about 10 milliliters of peripheral blood, drawn into EDTA-treated Vacutainer tubes. Ficoll-Paque density-gradient centrifugation was used to isolate PBMCs, with at least 6 million obtained per sample. Total RNA, at least 6 micrograms per sample, was extracted from PBMCs with Trizol reagent. Naive CD45RAhigh/CD27high T cell percentages were measured by flow cytometry on a PBMC aliquot from every donor. This clonotype was counted only a few times. Its antigen is still unknown. Within one base of it there is no much larger clone, and no base qualities were kept. The germline ends are 14 bases apart after V is trimmed by 5 bases and J by 2 bases. Per the germline V gene, SGHTA is the CDR1 and FQGNSA is the CDR2. There are 15 amino acids in the CDR3, from cysteine to phenylalanine inclusive. Only CDR3 DNA remains: 45 bases, in frame from the first base.

This clonotype was sampled from a man aged 25-45 years in good health. Here the chain combines TRBV7-2 and TRBJ2-3; D gene: possibly TRBD2, on 6 matching bases. What was sequenced was blood. CDR3 region: CASSAAGLITDTQYF. The bases are TGTGCCAGCAGCGCCGCGGGACTCATCACAGATACGCAGTATTTT.